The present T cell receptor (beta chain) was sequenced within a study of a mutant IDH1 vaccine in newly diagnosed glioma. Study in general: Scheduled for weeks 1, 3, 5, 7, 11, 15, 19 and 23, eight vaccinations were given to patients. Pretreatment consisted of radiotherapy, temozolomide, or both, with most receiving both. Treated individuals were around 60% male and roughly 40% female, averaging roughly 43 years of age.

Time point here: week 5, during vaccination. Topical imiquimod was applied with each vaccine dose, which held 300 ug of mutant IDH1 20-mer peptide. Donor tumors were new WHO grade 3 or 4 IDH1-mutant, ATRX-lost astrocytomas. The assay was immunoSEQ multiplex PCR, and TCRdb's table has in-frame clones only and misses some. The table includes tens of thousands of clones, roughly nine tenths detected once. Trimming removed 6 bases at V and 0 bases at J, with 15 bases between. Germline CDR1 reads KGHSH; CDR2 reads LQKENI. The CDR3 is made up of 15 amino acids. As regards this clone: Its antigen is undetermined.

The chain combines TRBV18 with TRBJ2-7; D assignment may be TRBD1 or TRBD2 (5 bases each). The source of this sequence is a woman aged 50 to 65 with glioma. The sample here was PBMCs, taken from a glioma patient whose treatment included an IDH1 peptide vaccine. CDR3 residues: CASSGRGAGSYEQYF. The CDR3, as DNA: TGTGCCAGCTCGGGAAGAGGGGCGGGCTCCTACGAGCAGTACTTC.